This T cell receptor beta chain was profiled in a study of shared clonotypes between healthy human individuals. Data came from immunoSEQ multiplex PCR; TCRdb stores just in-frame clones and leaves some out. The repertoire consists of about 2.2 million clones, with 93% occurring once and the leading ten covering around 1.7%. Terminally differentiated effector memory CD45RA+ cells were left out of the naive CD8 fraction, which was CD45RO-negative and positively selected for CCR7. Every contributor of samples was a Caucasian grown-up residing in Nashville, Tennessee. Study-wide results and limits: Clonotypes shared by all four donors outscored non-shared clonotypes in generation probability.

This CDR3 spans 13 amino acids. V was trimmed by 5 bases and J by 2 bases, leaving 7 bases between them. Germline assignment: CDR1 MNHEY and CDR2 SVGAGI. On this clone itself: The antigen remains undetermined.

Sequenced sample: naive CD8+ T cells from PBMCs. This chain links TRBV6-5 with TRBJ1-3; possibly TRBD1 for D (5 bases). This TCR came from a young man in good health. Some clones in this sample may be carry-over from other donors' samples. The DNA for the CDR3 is TGTGCCAGCAGTCAGGGTGCTGGAAACACCATATATTTT. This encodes CASSQGAGNTIYF.